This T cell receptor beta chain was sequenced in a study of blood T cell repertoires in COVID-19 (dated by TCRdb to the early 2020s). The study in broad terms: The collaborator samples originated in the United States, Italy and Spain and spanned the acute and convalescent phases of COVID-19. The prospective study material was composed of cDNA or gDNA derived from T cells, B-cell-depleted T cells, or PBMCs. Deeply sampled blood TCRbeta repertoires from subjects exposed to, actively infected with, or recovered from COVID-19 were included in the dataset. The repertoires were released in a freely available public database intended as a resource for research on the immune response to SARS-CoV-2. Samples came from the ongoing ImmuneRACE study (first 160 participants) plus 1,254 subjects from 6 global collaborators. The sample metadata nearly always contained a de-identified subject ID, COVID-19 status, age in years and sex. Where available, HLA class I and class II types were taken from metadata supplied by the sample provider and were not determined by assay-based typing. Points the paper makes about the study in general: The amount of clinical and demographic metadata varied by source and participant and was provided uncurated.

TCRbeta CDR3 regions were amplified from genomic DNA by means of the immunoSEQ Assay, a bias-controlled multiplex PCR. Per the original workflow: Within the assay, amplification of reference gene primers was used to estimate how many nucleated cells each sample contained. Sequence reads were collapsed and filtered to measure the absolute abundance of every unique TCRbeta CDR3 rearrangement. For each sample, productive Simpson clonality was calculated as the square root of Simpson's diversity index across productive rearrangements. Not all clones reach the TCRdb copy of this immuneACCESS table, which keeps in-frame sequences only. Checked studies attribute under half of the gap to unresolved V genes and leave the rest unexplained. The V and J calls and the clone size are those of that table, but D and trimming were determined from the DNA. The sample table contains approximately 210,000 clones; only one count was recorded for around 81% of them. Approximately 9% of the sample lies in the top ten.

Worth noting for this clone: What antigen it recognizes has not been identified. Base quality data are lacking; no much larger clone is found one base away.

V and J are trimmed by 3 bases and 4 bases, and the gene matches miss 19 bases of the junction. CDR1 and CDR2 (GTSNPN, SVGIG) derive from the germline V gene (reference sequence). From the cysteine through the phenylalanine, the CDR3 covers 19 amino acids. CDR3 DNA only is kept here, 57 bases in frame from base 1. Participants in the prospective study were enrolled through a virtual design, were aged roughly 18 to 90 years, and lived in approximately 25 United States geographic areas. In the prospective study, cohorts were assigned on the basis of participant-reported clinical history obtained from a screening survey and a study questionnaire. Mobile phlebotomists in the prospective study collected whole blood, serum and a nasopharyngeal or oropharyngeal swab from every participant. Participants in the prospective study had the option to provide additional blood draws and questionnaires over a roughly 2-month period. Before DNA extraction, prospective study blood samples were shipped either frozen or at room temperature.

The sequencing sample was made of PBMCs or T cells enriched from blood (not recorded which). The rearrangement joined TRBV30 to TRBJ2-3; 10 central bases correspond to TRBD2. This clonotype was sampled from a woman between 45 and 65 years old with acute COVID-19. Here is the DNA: TGTGCCTGGAGCCCCTTCACGGGGGCAGCGGGAGGGTCGGCAGATACGCAGTATTTT. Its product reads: CAWSPFTGAAGGSADTQYF. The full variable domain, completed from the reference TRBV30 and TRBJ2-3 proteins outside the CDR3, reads SQTIHQWPATLVQPVGSPLSLECTVEGTSNPNLYWYRQAAGRGLQLLFYSVGIGQISSEVPQNLSASRPQDRQFILSSKKLLLSDSGFYLCAWSPFTGAAGGSADTQYFGPGTRLTVL.